Sequencing of this T cell receptor beta chain was carried out in a study of control samples from healthy donors and cancer patients. The assay was immunoSEQ multiplex PCR, and TCRdb's table has in-frame clones only and misses some. The sample has fewer than 200,000 clones, around 88% seen once. This clone was detected many times. Losses at the gene ends were 7 bases for V and 3 bases for J; bases not matched to a gene: 9. The CDR3 runs 14 residues. Looked up from germline, CDR1 is SGHNT and CDR2 is YENEEA. Sequenced input: blood. The J gene is TRBJ2-7, the V gene TRBV11-3, with 7 bases matching TRBD1. This receptor was identified in a woman aged 25 to 45 in good health. The CDR3 DNA sequence: TGTGCCAGCATACTGGGACAGAGACACTACGAGCAGTACTTC. Protein: CASILGQRHYEQYF. Full variable domain (remainder filled in from reference TRBV11-3 and TRBJ2-7): EAGVVQSPRYKIIEKKQPVAFWCNPISGHNTLYWYLQNLGQGPELLIRYENEEAVDDSQLPKDRFSAERLKGVDSTLKIQPAELGDSAVYLCASILGQRHYEQYFGPGTRLTVT.